The next 29 T cell receptor beta chains were all read from a single sample in a study of blood T cell repertoires in COVID-19. Produced via immunoSEQ multiplex PCR; TCRdb's table is partial and in-frame only. The table lists some 150,000 clones, around nine tenths of them singletons. The material sequenced was peripheral blood. Source of these receptors: a man between 65 and 85 years old with acute or convalescent COVID-19.

The chain carries TRBV2 and TRBJ1-4; 8 nucleotides align to TRBD1. The J segment lost 8 bases and the V segment lost 2 bases, leaving 4 bases of the junction unmatched. This CDR3 is 14 amino acids long. Germline CDR1 SNHLY, CDR2 FYNNEI. CDR3 sequence: CASSEQGAGEKLFF. CDR3 in DNA: TGTGCCAGCAGTGAACAGGGGGCAGGAGAAAAACTGTTTTTT.

This chain joins TRBV30 and TRBJ2-2; tentative D call: TRBD2 (6 bases). There are 15 residues in the CDR3. Germline CDR1 reads GTSNPN; CDR2 reads SVGIG (reference sequence). With 0 bases removed from V and 8 bases from J, the gap between germline ends came to 16 bases. The chain's CDR3 is CAWSVEWQGGGELFF. In DNA form, the CDR3 reads TGTGCCTGGAGTGTAGAATGGCAGGGAGGTGGGGAGCTGTTTTTT.

The CDR3: CARLVNGVSSRQYF. The CDR3 DNA sequence: TGTGCCAGATTAGTGAACGGGGTTTCAAGCAGGCAGTACTTC. J is TRBJ2-7 and V is TRBV27; perhaps TRBD2 as D (5 bases). This CDR3 has 14 amino acids. Germline lookup yields CDR1 MNHEY and CDR2 SMNVEV (reference sequence). Trimming pared 9 bases from V and 9 bases from J, leaving 24 bases between.

This chain links TRBV7-9 with TRBJ2-1, with TRBD2 as a possible D gene (5 bases). CDR1 is SEHNR and CDR2 is FQNEAQ in the germline V gene (reference sequence). Trimming pared 6 bases from V and 2 bases from J, leaving 20 bases between. The CDR3 runs 17 residues. CDR3 nucleotides: TGTGCCAGCAGATCCACCGCAGAAGCGGCCCCCTACAATGAGCAGTTCTTC. Residues: CASRSTAEAAPYNEQFF.

The rearrangement uses TRBV10-3 and TRBJ2-3, with TRBD1 matching 8 bases. V was clipped by 7 bases and J by 5 bases; unmatched bases: 11. Germline CDR1 and CDR2: ENHRY and SYGVKD. The CDR3 is made up of 15 amino acids. CDR3 amino acids: CAIKPGTGILDTQYF. The CDR3 DNA sequence: TGTGCCATCAAGCCCGGGACAGGCATTCTAGATACGCAGTATTTT.

The chain links TRBV7-3 to TRBJ2-3; TRBD2 matches at 7 bases. The V gene end was trimmed by 1 base and the J gene end by 1 base; junction bases not matched to a gene: 2. CDR3 length: 15 residues. Germline CDR1 SGHTA, CDR2 FQGTGA. The CDR3 DNA reads TGTGCCAGCAGCTTAATTGGGGGGGGCACAGATACGCAGTATTTT. The encoded protein is CASSLIGGGTDTQYF. The full variable domain, in which reference TRBV7-3 and TRBJ2-3 provide the parts outside the CDR3, is GAGVSQTPSNKVTEKGKYVELRCDPISGHTALYWYRQSLGQGPEFLIYFQGTGAADDSGLPNDRFFAVRPEGSVSTLKIQRTERGDSAVYLCASSLIGGGTDTQYFGPGTRLTVL.

The chain has TRBV5-1 and TRBJ2-1; possibly TRBD2 for D (6 bases). Trimming pared 2 bases from V and 3 bases from J, leaving 9 bases between. The CDR3 has 14 amino acids. Germline CDR1 and CDR2: SGHRS and YFSETQ. The DNA for the CDR3 is TGCGCCAGCAGCTTCGGAGGGGACTACAATGAGCAGTTCTTC. This encodes CASSFGGDYNEQFF.

The chain combines TRBV20-1 with TRBJ1-2; possible D gene TRBD1, 6 bases. CDR3 length: 12 residues. V was shortened by 3 bases and J by 8 bases, with 13 bases between the two germline ends. CDR1 is DFQATT, CDR2 SNEGSKA, per germline (reference sequence). The CDR3, as DNA: TGCAGTGCTAGTGGTCCAGGGGACGGCTACACCTTC. It codes for CSASGPGDGYTF.

The V gene is TRBV11-1, the J gene TRBJ2-7; 12 nucleotides agree with TRBD2. The CDR3 spans 13 residues. Trimming removed 9 bases from V and 2 bases from J; junction bases left unmatched: 2. Germline CDR1 and CDR2: SGHAT and FQDESV (reference sequence). The CDR3 DNA reads TGTGCCAGTAGACTAGCGGGAGCCTACGAGCAGTACTTC. This encodes CASRLAGAYEQYF.

The chain has TRBV29-1 and TRBJ1-2, with TRBD1 identical over 10 bases. The length of the CDR3 is 13 residues. CDR1 and CDR2 from the germline V gene are SQVTM and ANQGSEA. V was pared by 6 bases and J by 8 bases, with 9 bases of the junction left unmatched. The chain's CDR3 is CSVTGGFRLGYTF. The CDR3 DNA reads as TGCAGCGTGACAGGGGGCTTCAGGTTGGGCTACACCTTC.

V gene TRBV7-3 combines with J gene TRBJ1-1; weak D call: TRBD1 (6 bases). The CDR3 runs to 15 residues. CDR1 is SGHTA and CDR2 is FQGTGA in the germline V gene. V was pared by 5 bases and J by 4 bases, with 17 bases between. The CDR3 nucleotides are TGTGCCAGCAGCGTCACCGGGACACTCCTCACTGAAGCTTTCTTT. The encoded protein is CASSVTGTLLTEAFF.

This clone was detected a few times. This chain joins TRBV4-3 and TRBJ2-1; no clear D gene. Trimming shortened V by 0 bases and J by 9 bases, and 12 bases separated the two germline ends. This CDR3 has 14 residues. Per germline, CDR1 LGHNA and CDR2 YSLEER. As DNA, the CDR3 is TGCGCCAGCAGCCAAGATCGGTCCCGTAGTGAGCAGTTCTTC. This translates into CASSQDRSRSEQFF.

This clone appeared a single time. This chain links TRBV18 with TRBJ2-3; D possibly corresponds to TRBD1 (5 bases). Trimming removed 6 bases from V and 2 bases from J, with 9 bases in between. This CDR3 has 13 amino acids. Germline V gene lookup returns CDR1 KGHSH and CDR2 LQKENI. The DNA of the CDR3 is TGTGCCAGCTCTGGACAAGTCACAGATACGCAGTATTTT. It translates to CASSGQVTDTQYF.

The chain joins TRBV28 to TRBJ2-5; possibly TRBD1 for D (5 bases). Germline V lookup: CDR1 MDHEN, CDR2 SYDVKM. The V end was cut by 2 bases, the J end by 1 base, with 8 bases between. This CDR3 is built from 14 residues. CDR3 nucleotide sequence: TGTGCCAGCAGTTTAGCAGGGCCCCAAGAGACCCAGTACTTC. It yields the protein CASSLAGPQETQYF.

This clone was observed a single time. The V and J genes are TRBV5-1 and TRBJ2-3; D remains unclear. The CDR3 extends over 14 amino acids. The V end was cut by 3 bases, the J end by 3 bases, with 11 bases between. The germline CDR1 and CDR2 sequences are SGHRS and YFSETQ. CDR3 nucleotide sequence: TGCGCCAGCAGCTCGTTCTCTCCTACAGATACGCAGTATTTT. Translated: CASSSFSPTDTQYF.

The V call is TRBV6-1, the J call TRBJ1-2; 8 bases align to TRBD1. CDR1 MNHNS and CDR2 SASEGT come from the germline V gene. CDR3 length: 15 residues. Trimming took 1 base from V and 5 from J; bases not matched to a gene: 6. CDR3 residues: CASSEVPGGFYGYTF. The DNA for the CDR3 is TGTGCCAGCAGTGAAGTTCCAGGGGGCTTTTATGGCTACACCTTC.

The chain recombines TRBV5-6 with TRBJ1-3, with a tentative D call TRBD1 (5 bases). V lost 3 bases, J lost 4 bases, and 11 bases lay in between. The CDR3 consists of 14 residues. The germline V gene has CDR1 SGHDT and CDR2 YYEEEE. The CDR3 DNA follows: TGTGCCAGCAGCTGGGGGGGTTTCGGAAACACCATATATTTT. Translation: CASSWGGFGNTIYF.

Here the CDR3 reads CASSLEEATDTQYF. CDR3 DNA: TGTGCCAGCAGCTTGGAAGAGGCGACAGATACGCAGTATTTT. The chain carries TRBV6-5 and TRBJ2-3, with D unresolved. CDR3 length equals 14 residues. Germline assignment: CDR1 MNHEY and CDR2 SVGAGI. The germline V and J ends were trimmed by 6 bases and 3 bases, with 13 bases remaining between them.

The CDR3 DNA is TGCGCCAGCAGCTTGAGGCCAGGACTAGATAGAGGCTACACCTTC. It codes for CASSLRPGLDRGYTF. V gene TRBV5-1 combines with J gene TRBJ1-2; no clear D gene. V lost 1 base, J lost 8 bases, and 18 bases lay in between. Germline V lookup: CDR1 SGHRS, CDR2 YFSETQ. CDR3 length: 15 amino acids.

This clone was recorded only once. V usage is TRBV10-2 and J usage is TRBJ2-3, with 7 bases lining up with TRBD1. This CDR3 comprises 14 residues. Germline assignment: CDR1 WSHSY and CDR2 SAAADI. J gave up 2 bases and V 7 bases, and 6 bases lay outside the gene matches. The CDR3, as DNA: TGCGCCAGCATGGGGACAGAAAACACAGATACGCAGTATTTT. This codes for CASMGTENTDTQYF.

The chain carries TRBV28 and TRBJ1-1; 10 nucleotides agree with TRBD1. Looked up from germline, CDR1 is MDHEN and CDR2 is SYDVKM. Trimming removed 3 bases from V and 11 bases from J; junction bases left unmatched: 9. This CDR3 contains 14 residues. Here the CDR3 reads CASSFWTGGLRAFF. Written as DNA, the CDR3 is TGTGCCAGCAGTTTCTGGACAGGGGGTTTAAGGGCTTTCTTT.

The J gene is TRBJ2-7, the V gene TRBV27; maybe TRBD1 (5 bases). Trimming left V 5 bases short and J 6 bases short, with 17 bases between. Germline-derived CDR1 and CDR2 are MNHEY and SMNVEV (reference sequence). The CDR3 is 14 amino acids. The CDR3 loop is CASSRGAHPSEQYF. The CDR3 bases are TGTGCCAGCAGTAGGGGCGCCCACCCCTCCGAGCAGTACTTC.

CDR3 bases: TGTGCCGCGGCGAAGGAGGGAGAGACCCAGTACTTC. It translates to CAAAKEGETQYF. J is TRBJ2-5 and V is TRBV2; weak D call: TRBD2 (6 bases). Germline lookup yields CDR1 SNHLY and CDR2 FYNNEI. With 11 bases removed from V and 4 bases from J, the gap between germline ends came to 14 bases. The CDR3 runs to 12 residues.

In DNA form, the CDR3 reads TGCGCCAGCAGCCTGAACACGGGACAGGGGGCCATCGAGCAGTACTTC. It codes for CASSLNTGQGAIEQYF. The chain recombines TRBV5-1 with TRBJ2-7; 12 nucleotides line up with TRBD1. This CDR3 region has 16 residues. Germline V lookup: CDR1 SGHRS, CDR2 YFSETQ. V was clipped by 4 bases and J by 6 bases; unmatched bases: 11.

This chain connects TRBV9 to TRBJ2-1, with D tentatively TRBD1 (7 bases). The CDR3 has 15 amino acids. Between the trimmed V and J ends, which lost 2 bases and 9 bases, there was a span of 18 bases. Germline values: CDR1 SGDLS, CDR2 YYNGEE. CDR3 sequence reads: CASSVTGFLRGEQFF. CDR3 DNA: TGTGCCAGCAGCGTGACAGGGTTTCTGCGGGGTGAGCAGTTCTTC.

This clone was seen a single time. V gene TRBV6-5 combines with J gene TRBJ1-1; the D gene is possibly TRBD1 (5 bases). The CDR3 is made up of 13 amino acids. Germline V gives CDR1 MNHEY, CDR2 SVGAGI. The V end was cut by 0 bases, the J end by 5 bases, with 7 bases between. CDR3 protein: CASSYSDRTEAFF. The CDR3 nucleotides are TGTGCCAGCAGTTACTCTGACAGAACTGAAGCTTTCTTT.

The genes are TRBV3-1 (or the pseudogene TRBV3-2) and TRBJ1-6; D may be TRBD1 (5 bases). The CDR3 is made up of 15 amino acids. Trimming cost V 4 bases and J 7 bases, with 14 bases left between them. Germline CDR1 LGHDT, CDR2 YNNKEL (reference sequence). The CDR3 here is CASSPGGGANSPLHF. CDR3 nucleotides: TGTGCCAGCAGCCCAGGCGGAGGGGCGAATTCACCCCTCCACTTT.

The chain carries TRBV29-1 and TRBJ2-1, with TRBD2 identical over 15 bases. CDR1 and CDR2 from the germline V gene are SQVTM and ANQGSEA. The CDR3 totals 15 residues. Trimming cost V 4 bases and J 6 bases; bases outside gene matches: 4. CDR3: CSVGGTSGRINEQFF. In DNA, the CDR3 is TGCAGCGTTGGGGGGACTAGCGGGAGGATCAATGAGCAGTTCTTC.

The J gene is TRBJ2-7, the V gene TRBV12-3 or TRBV12-4; 10 bases map to TRBD1. V shed 5 bases, J shed 3 bases, and the junction held 1 base outside the gene matches. The CDR3 loop spans 13 amino acids. This chain's CDR3 is CASSRDRGYEQYF. As DNA, the CDR3 is TGTGCCAGCAGTCGGGACAGGGGCTACGAGCAGTACTTC.